The clone carrying this TCR beta chain was counted between two and nine times. The antigen is undetermined. This entry comes from a study of cytotoxic CD8 clonotypes in ibrutinib-treated CLL. Study results and caveats: Progressing and sustained-remission patients had different sampling times.

This table comes from immunoSEQ multiplex PCR, and its TCRdb copy is limited to in-frame clones, with some not included. The table includes 270,000 or so clones, 65% to 85% detected once. Trimming stripped 6 bases from V and 0 bases from J, with 10 bases between. CDR1 and CDR2 from the germline V gene are SGHDT and YYEEEE. This CDR3 comprises 14 residues. This clonotype originated in a human donor with chronic lymphocytic leukemia. The source material was PBMCs, sampled at disease progression, from a patient treated with ibrutinib. J is TRBJ1-5 and V is TRBV5-6; D remains ambiguous. CDR3 sequence reads: CASKGLNSNQPQHF. DNA for the CDR3: TGTGCCAGCAAAGGACTCAATAGCAATCAGCCCCAGCATTTT.